Below, 6 T cell receptor beta chains from the same sample are listed, as sequenced in a study of cytomegalovirus exposure and HLA in healthy donors. The PCR used 60 Vbeta and 13 Jbeta primers. Using immunoSEQ multiplex PCR, the repertoire was profiled, and TCRdb retains in-frame clones only, with some absent. Of some 110,000 clones detected, roughly four fifths appear once; the ten largest clones hold under 2%. The sequencing sample was made of PBMCs. All receptors derive from a man aged 45-65 years in good health and CMV-seronegative.

The chain recombines TRBV15 with TRBJ1-2; D is ambiguous. The CDR3 loop spans 16 amino acids. Looked up from germline, CDR1 is LNHNV and CDR2 is YYDKDF (reference sequence). Trimming removed 0 bases from V and 6 bases from J, with 17 bases in between. The CDR3 DNA sequence: TGTGCCACCAGCAGAGAAGGTTATAAGGACTCGCATGGCTACACCTTC. It codes for CATSREGYKDSHGYTF.

This chain connects TRBV15 to TRBJ1-3, with D unclear. The CDR3 is 13 amino acids. The ends were cut back, 0 bases at V and 9 bases at J, with 9 bases in the middle. CDR1 LNHNV and CDR2 YYDKDF come from the germline V gene (reference sequence). CDR3 amino acids: CATSRDLLSTIYF. In DNA, the CDR3 is TGTGCCACCAGCAGAGATCTATTGAGCACCATATATTTT. Combining the CDR3 with reference TRBV15 and TRBJ1-3 gives the whole variable domain DAMVIQNPRYQVTQFGKPVTLSCSQTLNHNVMYWYQQKSSQAPKLLFHYYDKDFNNEADTPDNFQSRRPNTSFCFLDIRSPGLGDTAMYLCATSRDLLSTIYFGEGSWLTVV.

V gene TRBV5-1 combines with J gene TRBJ2-3; 10 bases map to TRBD2. V shed 3 bases and J 2 bases; nucleotides not matched to a gene: 3. In germline, CDR1 is SGHRS, CDR2 YFSETQ. There are 15 residues in the CDR3. CDR3 region: CASSSLAGNTDTQYF. The CDR3 nucleotides read TGCGCCAGCAGCTCACTAGCGGGGAACACAGATACGCAGTATTTT.

This clone turned up a few times. The V call is TRBV5-1, the J call TRBJ2-4, with D possibly being TRBD2 (5 bases). The CDR3 consists of 14 residues. V shed 1 base and J shed 5 bases, with 10 bases lying between them. CDR1 and CDR2 (germline): SGHRS, YFSETQ. Written as DNA, the CDR3 is TGCGCCAGCAGCTTGAACGGGCGGGAAAACATTCAGTACTTC. Protein product: CASSLNGRENIQYF.

The chain recombines TRBV5-1 with TRBJ2-5; 10 positions agree with TRBD2. V was pared by 0 bases and J by 3 bases, with 8 bases of the junction left unmatched. CDR1 is SGHRS and CDR2 is YFSETQ in the germline V gene. The CDR3 loop spans 17 amino acids. In DNA form, the CDR3 reads TGCGCCAGCAGCTTGGCCCGGACTAGCGGTACTGAAGAGACCCAGTACTTC. Translating gives CASSLARTSGTEETQYF.

This clone was seen only a few times. This chain links TRBV5-6 with TRBJ1-6; tentatively, D is TRBD1 (6 bases). Germline assignment: CDR1 SGHDT and CDR2 YYEEEE. CDR3 size: 15 residues. Trimming cost V 1 base and J 6 bases, with 11 bases left between them. CDR3: CASSLSGQPNSPLHF. The CDR3, as DNA: TGTGCCAGCAGCTTGAGTGGACAGCCTAATTCACCCCTCCACTTT.